This TCR beta chain emerged from a study of Graves' ophthalmopathy and Graves' hyperthyroidism. RNA transcripts served as template for amplifying TCR beta CDR3 sequences. HTBI-primed first-round RT-PCR preceded second-round multiplex PCR. TCRdb independently ran MiXCR on the multiplex PCR reads; one entry per CDR3 protein. There are hundreds of thousands of distinct CDR3 sequences in the sample; about a fifth occur only once, and approximately 40% lies in the top ten. The CDR3 contains 16 residues. Germline V CDR1 and CDR2: LGHNA, YNFKEQ. Trimming took 0 bases from V and 4 from J, leaving 15 bases between them. This clonotype occurred a few times.

The sequencing sample was made of peripheral blood. This TCR derives from a woman between 45 and 60 years old with Graves' ophthalmopathy. V usage is TRBV4-2 and J usage is TRBJ1-2; D gene ambiguous. The CDR3 DNA is TGTGCCAGCAGCCAAGATAGAACCGGGCCGCCCTATGGCTACACCTTC. Residues: CASSQDRTGPPYGYTF.